This TCR beta chain was sequenced for a study of technical replicates of blood from a handful of donors. The protocol was immunoSEQ multiplex PCR, while the TCRdb copy is restricted to in-frame clones and leaves out a portion. Counted here are around 83,000 clones, approximately 92% occurring once; the ten biggest clones make up about 0.23%. Germline values: CDR1 SGHVS, CDR2 FNYEAQ. The CDR3 totals 16 residues. The J segment lost 2 bases and the V segment lost 3 bases, leaving 6 bases of the junction unmatched. This TCR was sampled from a human donor in good health. The sequenced sample was T cells isolated from PBMCs. The chain has TRBV7-6 and TRBJ2-3; 9 nucleotides line up with TRBD2. The CDR3 is CASSFGASGNTDTQYF. The CDR3 nucleotides read TGTGCCAGCAGCTTTGGGGCTAGCGGGAACACAGATACGCAGTATTTT.